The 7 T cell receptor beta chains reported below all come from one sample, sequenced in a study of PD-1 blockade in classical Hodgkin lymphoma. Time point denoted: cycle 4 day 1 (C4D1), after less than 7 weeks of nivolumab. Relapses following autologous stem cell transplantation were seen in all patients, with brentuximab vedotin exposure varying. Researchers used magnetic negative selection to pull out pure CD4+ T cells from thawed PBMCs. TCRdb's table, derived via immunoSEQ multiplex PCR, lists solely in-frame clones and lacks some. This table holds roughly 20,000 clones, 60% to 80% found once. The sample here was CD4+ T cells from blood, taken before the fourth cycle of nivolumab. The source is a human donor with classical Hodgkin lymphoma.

CDR3 DNA sequence: TGCGCCAGCGGTGAGAGGGGGGGCAGGTCCGGGGAGCTGTTTTTT. As protein: CASGERGGRSGELFF. This chain connects TRBV4-1 to TRBJ2-2; tentatively, D is TRBD2 (7 bases). Between the trimmed V and J ends, which lost 8 bases and 6 bases, there was a span of 19 bases. The CDR3 has 15 residues. In germline, CDR1 is MGHRA, CDR2 YSYEKL.

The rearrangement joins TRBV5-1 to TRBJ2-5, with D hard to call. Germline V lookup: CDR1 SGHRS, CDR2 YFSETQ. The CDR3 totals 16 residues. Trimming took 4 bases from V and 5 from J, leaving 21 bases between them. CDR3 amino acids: CASSPINFVNRETQYF. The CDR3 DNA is TGCGCCAGCAGCCCCATCAACTTTGTTAATAGGGAGACCCAGTACTTC. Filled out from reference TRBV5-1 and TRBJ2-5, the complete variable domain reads KAGVTQTPRYLIKTRGQQVTLSCSPISGHRSVSWYQQTPGQGLQFLFEYFSETQRNKGNFPGRFSGRQFSNSRSEMNVSTLELGDSALYLCASSPINFVNRETQYFGPGTRLLVL.

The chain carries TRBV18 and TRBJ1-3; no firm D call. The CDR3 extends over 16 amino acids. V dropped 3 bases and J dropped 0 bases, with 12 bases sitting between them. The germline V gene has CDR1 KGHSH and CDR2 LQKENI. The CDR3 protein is CASSPPRTRSGNTIYF. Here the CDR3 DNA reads TGTGCCAGCTCACCCCCACGGACCCGCTCTGGAAACACCATATATTTT.

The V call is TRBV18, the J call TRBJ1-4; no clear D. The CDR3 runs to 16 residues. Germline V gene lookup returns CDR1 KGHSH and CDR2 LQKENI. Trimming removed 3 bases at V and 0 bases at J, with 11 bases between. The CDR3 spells CASSPRPITTNEKLFF. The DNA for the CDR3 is TGTGCCAGCTCACCCAGGCCCATAACAACTAATGAAAAACTGTTTTTT.

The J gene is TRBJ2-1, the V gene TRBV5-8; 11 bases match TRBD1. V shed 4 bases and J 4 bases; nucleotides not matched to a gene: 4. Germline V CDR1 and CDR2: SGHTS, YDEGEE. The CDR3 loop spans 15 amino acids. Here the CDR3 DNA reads TGTGCCAGCAGCGCGGGACAGGGGGTTTACAATGAGCAGTTCTTC. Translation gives CASSAGQGVYNEQFF.

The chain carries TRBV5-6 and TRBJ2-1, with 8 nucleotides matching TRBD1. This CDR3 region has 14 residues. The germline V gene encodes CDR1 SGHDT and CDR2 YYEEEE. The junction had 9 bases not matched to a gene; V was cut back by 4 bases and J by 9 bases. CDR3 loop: CASSRGQEIFEQFF. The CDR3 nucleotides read TGTGCCAGCAGCCGGGGACAGGAAATTTTTGAGCAGTTCTTC. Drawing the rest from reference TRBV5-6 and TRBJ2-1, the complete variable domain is DAGVTQSPTHLIKTRGQQVTLRCSPKSGHDTVSWYQQALGQGPQFIFQYYEEEERQRGNFPDRFSGHQFPNYSSELNVNALLLGDSALYLCASSRGQEIFEQFFGPGTRLTVL.

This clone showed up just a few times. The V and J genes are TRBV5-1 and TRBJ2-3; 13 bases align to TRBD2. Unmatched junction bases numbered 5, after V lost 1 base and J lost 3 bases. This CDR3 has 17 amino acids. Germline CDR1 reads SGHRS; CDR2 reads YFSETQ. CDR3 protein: CASSLWTSGGRTDTQYF. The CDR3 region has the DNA TGCGCCAGCAGCTTGTGGACTAGCGGGGGCCGGACAGATACGCAGTATTTT.